This T cell receptor (beta chain) was sequenced during a study of blood T cell repertoires in COVID-19 (dated by TCRdb to between 2020 and 2021). With regard to the full study: Collaborator samples came from the United States, Italy and Spain and covered acute and convalescent phases of COVID-19. The prospective study material was composed of cDNA or gDNA derived from T cells, B-cell-depleted T cells, or PBMCs. Deeply sampled blood TCRbeta repertoires from subjects exposed to, actively infected with, or recovered from COVID-19 were included in the dataset. The repertoires were released in a freely available public database meant as a resource for research on the immune response to SARS-CoV-2. The samples were drawn from two sources: the first 160 participants of the ongoing ImmuneRACE study, and 1,000 to 1,500 subjects contributed by 6 global collaborators. A de-identified subject ID, COVID-19 status, age in years and sex were almost always included in the sample metadata. Where HLA class I and class II types were available, the types were taken from metadata supplied by the sample provider, not from assay-based typing.

The immunoSEQ Assay, a bias-controlled multiplex PCR, was used to amplify TCRbeta CDR3 regions from genomic DNA. For the original study's pipeline: The number of nucleated cells in each sample was estimated by amplification of reference gene primers within the assay. Sequence reads were collapsed and filtered to measure the absolute abundance of every unique TCRbeta CDR3 rearrangement. For each sample, productive Simpson clonality was calculated by taking the square root of Simpson's diversity index across productive rearrangements. TCRdb stores this immuneACCESS table with in-frame sequences only. Part of the clones is absent; in the studies checked, under half of the shortfall reflects unresolved V genes, and no reason is known for the rest. The V and J calls and the clone size are those of that table, but D and trimming were determined from the DNA. This sample has 70,000 to 95,000 clones in its table, and approximately 88% of those were observed once. About 7.3% of the sample belongs to the ten largest clones.

Comments on this clone: Its antigen specificity is not known. Per-base quality was not reported, and no clone a single base away is much larger than it.

Collaborating institutions collected whole blood in K2EDTA tubes following their own protocols. For TCRbeta analysis, collaborators shipped samples as frozen whole blood, isolated PBMCs, or DNA extracted from either of those sample types. Summary of the overall study and its limitations: The quantity of clinical and demographic metadata differed by source and by participant and was supplied without curation.

The sequencing sample was made of peripheral blood. This receptor was taken from a man in his 70s with acute or convalescent COVID-19.

In nucleotides, the sequence is TGTGCCAGCTCACCCACCGAAGGGGTCTATGGCTACACCTTC. This codes for CASSPTEGVYGYTF. The sequence links TRBV18 to TRBJ1-2, and possibly TRBD1, on 5 matching bases. There are 14 amino acids in the CDR3, from cysteine to phenylalanine inclusive. Just the 42-base CDR3 DNA is kept, in frame starting at base 1. CDR1 is given as KGHSH and CDR2 as LQKENI, both from the germline V gene. Trimming takes 3 bases from V and 4 bases from J, and the germline ends sit 12 bases apart.